Listed here are 16 T cell receptor beta chains from one sample, sequenced in a study of T cells in localized non-small cell lung cancer. Using immunoSEQ multiplex PCR, the repertoire was profiled, and TCRdb retains in-frame clones only, with some absent. Among approximately 35,000 clones listed, approximately 90% were seen once. Sequencing used PBMCs, obtained before any cancer treatment. The receptor set was obtained from a man between 40 and 69 years old with stage II lung adenocarcinoma.

The chain has TRBV6-1 and TRBJ2-7; TRBD2 aligns across 7 bases. Losses at the gene ends were 7 bases for V and 3 bases for J; bases not matched to a gene: 12. Germline loops: CDR1 MNHNS, CDR2 SASEGT. This CDR3 has 15 amino acids. This CDR3 is CASTTSDRHLYEQYF. The CDR3 DNA reads as TGTGCCAGCACAACTAGCGACCGACACCTCTACGAGCAGTACTTC.

The J gene is TRBJ2-3, the V gene TRBV6-4, with D unresolved. V was trimmed by 3 bases and J by 1 base, leaving 8 bases between them. The CDR3 is 14 amino acids. Germline lookup yields CDR1 MRHNA and CDR2 SNTAGT. The CDR3 sequence is CASSEILGTDTQYF. In DNA, the CDR3 is TGTGCCAGCAGTGAGATCCTAGGCACAGATACGCAGTATTTT.

The gene calls are TRBV19 and TRBJ2-5; 12 bases match TRBD2. The J call is in doubt because the DNA end fits TRBJ2-7 better. The germline CDR1 and CDR2 sequences are LNHDA and SQIVND (reference sequence). The CDR3 spans 14 residues. The CDR3 coding sequence is TGTGCCAGTACTTTACTAGCGGGAGGAGGCGAGCAGTACTTC. Translating gives CASTLLAGGGEQYF.

The chain carries TRBV12-2 and TRBJ1-4; the table's D call TRBD1 went unverified against the DNA. TRBV12-2 is deemed a pseudogene. The CDR3 totals 15 residues. This CDR3 reads CASRLAGPNAGKLFF. CDR3 nucleotide sequence: TGTGCAAGTCGCTTAGCGGGGCCTAATGCAGGAAAACTGTTTTTT.

This clone was seen a handful of times. The chain employs TRBV10-3 and TRBJ1-1; D possibly corresponds to TRBD1 (6 bases). Germline loops: CDR1 ENHRY, CDR2 SYGVKD. Deletions cut 3 bases from V and 4 bases from J, with 9 bases between. The CDR3 extends over 13 amino acids. CDR3 bases: TGTGCCATCAGTGACAAGGGGGGCACTGAAGCTTTCTTT. It encodes CAISDKGGTEAFF.

The V gene is TRBV28, the J gene TRBJ2-1; the match to TRBD2 covers 14 bases. Looked up from germline, CDR1 is MDHEN and CDR2 is SYDVKM. Losses at the gene ends were 6 bases for V and 5 bases for J; bases not matched to a gene: 3. This CDR3 is 15 amino acids long. CDR3 DNA sequence: TGTGCCAGCAGCGGACTAGCGGGAGGTAACAATGAGCAGTTCTTC. This codes for CASSGLAGGNNEQFF. The complete variable domain, with remaining parts taken from reference TRBV28 and TRBJ2-1, reads DVKVTQSSRYLVKRTGEKVFLECVQDMDHENMFWYRQDPGLGLRLIYFSYDVKMKEKGDIPEGYSVSREKKERFSLILESASTNQTSMYLCASSGLAGGNNEQFFGPGTRLTVL.

The V call is TRBV10-3, the J call TRBJ2-5; D is unclear. Germline V gene data show CDR1 as ENHRY and CDR2 as SYGVKD. The CDR3 has 14 residues. Trimming took 0 bases from V and 4 from J, leaving 9 bases between them. As DNA, the CDR3 is TGTGCCATCAGTGAGTCTTTGGGGATAGAGACCCAGTACTTC. Translation gives CAISESLGIETQYF.

J is TRBJ2-7 and V is TRBV6-1; 13 positions match TRBD2. Germline values: CDR1 MNHNS, CDR2 SASEGT. This CDR3 spans 15 amino acids. J lost 3 bases, V lost 4 bases, and 3 bases had no gene match. The CDR3 loop reads CASSAGTSGIYEQYF. For the CDR3, the DNA is TGTGCCAGCAGTGCCGGGACTAGCGGGATCTACGAGCAGTACTTC.

The chain is built from TRBV2 and TRBJ2-1; TRBD1 might be the D (5 bases). The CDR3 spans 12 residues. The V gene's germline CDR1 is SNHLY and CDR2 FYNNEI. The CDR3 DNA follows: TGTGCTTCTGTAGGGGCGTACAATGAGCAGTTCTTC. This sequence encodes CASVGAYNEQFF.

The chain combines TRBV5-6 with TRBJ2-3; 12 bases align to TRBD2. Trimming cost V 7 bases and J 5 bases; bases outside gene matches: 8. This CDR3 comprises 15 residues. Germline-derived CDR1 and CDR2 are SGHDT and YYEEEE. The CDR3 DNA reads TGTGCCAGCGGGTCCGGGGGACTAGCGGGAGATACGCAGTATTTT. Protein sequence: CASGSGGLAGDTQYF.

This chain links TRBV11-2 with TRBJ1-2, with D uncertain. The ends were cut back, 7 bases at V and 4 bases at J, with 13 bases in the middle. CDR3 length: 13 amino acids. The germline gives CDR1 SGHAT, CDR2 FQNNGV. For the CDR3, the DNA is TGTGCCAGCAATAACGGGCCACCCTATGGCTACACCTTC. It specifies CASNNGPPYGYTF.

V usage is TRBV2 and J usage is TRBJ1-1, with D maybe TRBD1 (5 bases). CDR3 length equals 14 residues. Germline V gives CDR1 SNHLY, CDR2 FYNNEI. Trimming stripped 4 bases from V and 4 bases from J, with 13 bases between. The CDR3 DNA sequence: TGTGCCAGCAGTGGGACCTCCCAGGGCACTGAAGCTTTCTTT. The encoded protein is CASSGTSQGTEAFF.

This clone was seen once. V is TRBV28 and J is TRBJ1-5; TRBD1 matches at 10 bases. This CDR3 has 13 amino acids. The trim removed 5 bases at V and 10 bases at J, leaving 5 bases unmatched. The V gene's germline CDR1 is MDHEN and CDR2 SYDVKM. The CDR3 nucleotides are TGTGCCAGCAGTCCGGGACAGGGGTTACCCCAGCATTTT. It translates to CASSPGQGLPQHF.

The gene calls are TRBV18 and TRBJ2-1; 8 positions agree with TRBD1. Germline CDR1 is KGHSH and CDR2 is LQKENI. With V trimmed by 3 bases and J by 13 bases, 8 bases remained unmatched. This CDR3 is built from 13 residues. Written as DNA, the CDR3 is TGTGCCAGCTCACCTCCGGGACAGGCTCGACAGTTCTTC. The encoded protein is CASSPPGQARQFF.

The rearrangement uses TRBV11-2 and TRBJ2-5, with 7 bases aligning to TRBD1. CDR3 length: 13 amino acids. Germline assignment: CDR1 SGHAT and CDR2 FQNNGV. With V trimmed by 5 bases and J by 4 bases, 4 bases remained unmatched. CDR3 sequence (DNA): TGTGCCAGCAGCCCACAGGGGCGAGAGACCCAGTACTTC. Encoded protein: CASSPQGRETQYF.

The V gene is TRBV25-1, the J gene TRBJ2-3, with D hard to call. Germline CDR1 MGHDK, CDR2 SYGVNS. Trimming took off 8 bases at V and 0 bases at J, with 18 bases between the two ends. The CDR3 is made up of 16 amino acids. The chain's CDR3 is CASPPRPPSSTDTQYF. Written as DNA, the CDR3 is TGTGCCAGCCCTCCCCGACCGCCGTCTAGCACAGATACGCAGTATTTT. Full variable domain (outside the CDR3, taken from reference TRBV25-1 and TRBJ2-3): EADIYQTPRYLVIGTGKKITLECSQTMGHDKMYWYQQDPGMELHLIHYSYGVNSTEKGDLSSESTVSRIRTEHFPLTLESARPSHTSQYLCASPPRPPSSTDTQYFGPGTRLTVL.